The 24 T cell receptor beta chains below all came from one sample that was sequenced in a study of metastatic and nonmetastatic thyroid tumors. TCRdb reprocessed the PCR reads using MiXCR. In the table there are roughly 14,000 clones, 30% to 35% of which are singletons. The entire patient cohort was treatment-naive prior to thyroid surgery. Sequencing was carried out using tumor tissue. The receptors originated from a female donor with papillary thyroid cancer or a benign thyroid nodule (not recorded which). Some clones in this sample may be carry-over from other donors' samples.

This clone is medium-sized by share. This chain uses TRBV27 with TRBJ2-7, with TRBD2 identical over 12 bases. CDR1 and CDR2 (germline): MNHEY, SMNVEV (reference sequence). J was trimmed by 3 bases and V by 7 bases; bases with no gene match: 13. This CDR3 contains 17 residues. CDR3 in DNA: TGTGCCAGCACCCTACCGACTAGCGGGAGCCAGTTCTACGAGCAGTACTTC. This encodes CASTLPTSGSQFYEQYF.

This clone qualifies as medium-sized. This rearrangement joins TRBV6-1 to TRBJ2-7; 7 bases fit TRBD2. The CDR3 is 13 residues long. The germline V gene has CDR1 MNHNS and CDR2 SASEGT. Trimming took 6 bases from V and 3 from J; bases not matched to a gene: 5. CDR3 DNA: TGTGCCAGCAGAGGCGGGAGTATCTACGAGCAGTACTTC. It is translated as CASRGGSIYEQYF.

This clone was found many times. The rearrangement joins TRBV11-2 to TRBJ2-7; D not resolved. The V end lost 3 bases, the J end lost 3 bases, and 15 bases lay between the germline ends. CDR3 size: 15 residues. Per germline, CDR1 SGHAT and CDR2 FQNNGV. The CDR3 DNA reads TGTGCCAGCAGCTTTTTCCTAACACAAGGCTACGAGCAGTACTTC. Protein product: CASSFFLTQGYEQYF.

This clone was detected many times. The chain couples TRBV2 to TRBJ2-2, with TRBD2 matching 13 bases. Germline V lookup: CDR1 SNHLY, CDR2 FYNNEI. The CDR3 length is 20 residues. V trimming: 4 bases; J trimming: 4 bases; junction bases outside the gene matches: 15. CDR3 nucleotide sequence: TGTGCCAGCAGTGTCACGGGACTAGCGGGATTGGGGGTTGGCACCGGGGAGCTGTTTTTT. This gives the protein CASSVTGLAGLGVGTGELFF.

This clone came up many times. The gene calls are TRBV19 and TRBJ2-1; either TRBD1 or TRBD2 may supply D (5 bases each). Trimming cost V 6 bases and J 15 bases, with 18 bases left between them. Germline lookup yields CDR1 LNHDA and CDR2 SQIVND (reference sequence). The CDR3 spans 12 residues. CDR3 bases: TGTGCCAGTAGCCCCGGGACCACTTTCCGGTTCTTC. Its protein product is CASSPGTTFRFF.

This clone was counted between two and nine times. This could be a read error, since a much larger clone is one nucleotide away. This chain links TRBV12-3 or TRBV12-4 with TRBJ1-5; D unresolved. The ends were cut back, 5 bases at V and 6 bases at J, with 5 bases in the middle. The CDR3 runs 11 residues. Here the CDR3 reads CASSLCQPQHF. The CDR3 nucleotides read TGTGCCAGCAGTCTTTGTCAGCCCCAGCATTTT.

The chain carries TRBV5-1 and TRBJ2-2; D gene ambiguous. In germline, CDR1 is SGHRS, CDR2 YFSETQ. The CDR3 length is 14 residues. The V and J ends lost 4 bases and 0 bases respectively, with 7 bases between them. The CDR3 here is CASSPDANTGELFF. The CDR3 region has the DNA TGCGCCAGCAGCCCCGACGCGAACACCGGGGAGCTGTTTTTT.

The chain employs TRBV7-9 and TRBJ2-7; 7 bases align to TRBD1. The germline V gene has CDR1 SEHNR and CDR2 FQNEAQ (reference sequence). V shed 5 bases, J shed 3 bases, and the junction held 7 bases outside the gene matches. CDR3 length: 14 amino acids. This chain's CDR3 is CASSHPDRLYEQYF. CDR3 in DNA: TGTGCCAGCAGCCACCCGGACAGGCTCTACGAGCAGTACTTC.

This clone was counted ten times or more. The J gene is TRBJ1-2, the V gene TRBV29-1, with 7 bases fitting TRBD1. CDR3 length: 13 residues. CDR1 is SQVTM, CDR2 ANQGSEA, per germline. The V and J ends lost 6 bases and 5 bases, in that order; junction bases with no gene match: 9. This CDR3 is CSVPFRDRYGYTF. Written as DNA, the CDR3 is TGCAGCGTCCCCTTCCGGGACAGATATGGCTACACCTTC.

In its sample, this clone is medium-sized. The chain employs TRBV10-2 and TRBJ2-1; 11 positions agree with TRBD2. The junction had 6 bases not matched to a gene; V was cut back by 2 bases and J by 9 bases. CDR3 size: 15 residues. Germline CDR1 and CDR2: WSHSY and SAAADI. In DNA form, the CDR3 reads TGCGCCAGCAGTGAGACTAGCGGGAGTTGGGGTGAGCAGTTCTTC. This codes for CASSETSGSWGEQFF.

V and J are TRBV28 and TRBJ1-1; D remains unclear. The V and J ends lost 2 bases and 6 bases respectively, with 13 bases between them. CDR1 is MDHEN, CDR2 SYDVKM, per germline. The CDR3 runs 14 residues. The DNA for the CDR3 is TGTGCCAGCAGTTTAGTCGGTTCGACGGCTGAAGCTTTCTTT. This sequence encodes CASSLVGSTAEAFF.

J is TRBJ1-2 and V is TRBV11-2, with unresolved D. CDR3 length equals 13 residues. The V gene lost 5 bases and the J gene lost 3 bases, with 10 bases spanning the gap. From germline, CDR1 is SGHAT and CDR2 FQNNGV. CDR3 nucleotides: TGTGCCAGCAGCATATTACTCGACTATGGCTACACCTTC. It specifies CASSILLDYGYTF.

The chain joins TRBV10-3 to TRBJ2-7; 7 bases agree with TRBD2. Germline V gives CDR1 ENHRY, CDR2 SYGVKD. The J segment lost 6 bases and the V segment lost 6 bases, leaving 5 bases of the junction unmatched. The CDR3 runs 12 residues. The CDR3 sequence: CAISGPGGEQYF. For the CDR3, the DNA is TGTGCCATCAGCGGGCCGGGGGGCGAGCAGTACTTC.

V usage is TRBV9 and J usage is TRBJ2-3; weak D call: TRBD1 (6 bases). The CDR3 is made up of 15 amino acids. Trimming stripped 0 bases from V and 5 bases from J, with 13 bases between. CDR1 and CDR2 (germline): SGDLS, YYNGEE. CDR3 DNA sequence: TGTGCCAGCAGCGTAGGTCCCTTAGGGGGAGATACGCAGTATTTT. This codes for CASSVGPLGGDTQYF.

This clone occurred a few times. Since a much larger clone is just one base distant, this may be a read error. Different DNA sequences within this sample yield the same CDR3. V and J are TRBV7-3 and TRBJ2-3, with D tentatively TRBD1 (5 bases). The CDR3 runs to 13 residues. The V end lost 0 bases, the J end lost 14 bases, and 15 bases lay between the germline ends. The germline gives CDR1 SGHTA, CDR2 FQGTGA. The CDR3 here is CASSLTEGARRYF. The DNA of the CDR3 is TGTGCCAGCAGCTTAACGGAAGGGGCCAGACGGTATTTT.

This clone was seen at least ten times. The same CDR3 is also encoded by other DNA sequences in this sample. This chain joins TRBV3-1 and TRBJ2-3; the match to TRBD2 covers 10 bases. There are 15 residues in the CDR3. After removal of 4 bases from V and 0 bases from J, the junction contained 1 base not matched to a gene. CDR1 and CDR2 (germline): LGHDT, YNNKEL (reference sequence). For the CDR3, the DNA is TGTGCCAGCAGCCCGACTAGCGGGAGCACAGATACGCAGTATTTT. Protein: CASSPTSGSTDTQYF.

In the case of this clone: Possible read error: a much larger clone is one base away. V gene TRBV20-1 combines with J gene TRBJ2-1; no definite D call. CDR1 DFQATT and CDR2 SNEGSKA come from the germline V gene (reference sequence). The CDR3 has 14 amino acids. Trimming pared 6 bases from V and 6 bases from J, leaving 18 bases between. The CDR3 DNA sequence: TGCAGTGCATCCCCACATCGTGTGCGCAATGAGCAGTTCTTC. Its translation: CSASPHRVRNEQFF.

Worth noting for this clone: A much larger clone differs by one base, so this may be a read error. The chain uses TRBV7-6 and TRBJ1-1; D is undetermined. Trimming took 4 bases from V and 5 from J, leaving 11 bases between them. In germline, CDR1 is SGHVS, CDR2 FNYEAQ. This CDR3 contains 13 residues. The CDR3: CASSSDTVTEAFF. CDR3 nucleotide sequence: TGTGCCAGCAGCTCGGATACAGTAACTGAAGCTTTCTTT.

The chain combines TRBV20-1 with TRBJ1-2; D unclear. The CDR3 totals 12 residues. V lost 0 bases and J lost 8, with 10 bases in between. Germline loops: CDR1 DFQATT, CDR2 SNEGSKA (reference sequence). CDR3 sequence reads: CSARDPDAGYTF. CDR3 nucleotide sequence: TGCAGTGCTAGAGATCCTGACGCAGGCTACACCTTC.

This clone came up a few times. The chain uses TRBV12-3 or TRBV12-4 and TRBJ1-3; D not resolved. The CDR3 loop spans 15 amino acids. V was cut by 1 base and J by 4 bases, with 11 bases left in between. The CDR3 region is CASSLVQPGGNTIYF. For the CDR3, the DNA is TGTGCCAGCAGTTTAGTTCAGCCGGGAGGAAACACCATATATTTT.

This clone is deemed medium-sized. The chain employs TRBV7-2 and TRBJ2-7, with 7 bases identical to TRBD1. Germline V gene sequence: CDR1 SGHTA, CDR2 FQGNSA. The trim removed 3 bases at V and 4 bases at J, leaving 0 bases unmatched. The CDR3 runs to 12 residues. Here the CDR3 DNA reads TGTGCCAGCAGCTTGGGACAGTACGAGCAGTACTTC. It specifies CASSLGQYEQYF.

This clone is a singleton in its sample. J is TRBJ1-3 and V is TRBV7-2, with 7 nucleotides matching TRBD1. After removal of 0 bases from V and 1 base from J, the junction contained 12 bases not matched to a gene. Germline V lookup: CDR1 SGHTA, CDR2 FQGNSA. CDR3 length: 19 amino acids. CDR3 DNA: TGTGCCAGCAGCTTAGCGTTCAAGGGGGCGACTTCATCTGGAAACACCATATATTTT. Translation gives CASSLAFKGATSSGNTIYF. The entire variable domain, with the rest obtained from reference TRBV7-2 and TRBJ1-3, is as follows: GAGVSQSPSNKVTEKGKDVELRCDPISGHTALYWYRQSLGQGLEFLIYFQGNSAPDKSGLPSDRFSAERTGGSVSTLTIQRTQQEDSAVYLCASSLAFKGATSSGNTIYFGEGSWLTVV.

A few counts support this clone. The chain couples TRBV28 to TRBJ1-2; 11 nucleotides match TRBD1. The germline gives CDR1 MDHEN, CDR2 SYDVKM. The junction had 0 bases not matched to a gene; V was cut back by 5 bases and J by 4 bases. CDR3 length: 13 amino acids. The CDR3 DNA sequence: TGTGCCAGCAGTGGGACAGGGGGCTATGGCTACACCTTC. Protein sequence: CASSGTGGYGYTF.

V gene TRBV7-2 combines with J gene TRBJ1-1; TRBD1 matches at 7 bases. The V gene's germline CDR1 is SGHTA and CDR2 FQGNSA. The CDR3 has 15 residues. With V trimmed by 5 bases and J by 8 bases, 14 bases remained unmatched. Here the CDR3 reads CASSSLQGRGPEAFF. Here the CDR3 DNA reads TGTGCCAGCAGCAGCCTTCAGGGGAGGGGGCCGGAAGCTTTCTTT.